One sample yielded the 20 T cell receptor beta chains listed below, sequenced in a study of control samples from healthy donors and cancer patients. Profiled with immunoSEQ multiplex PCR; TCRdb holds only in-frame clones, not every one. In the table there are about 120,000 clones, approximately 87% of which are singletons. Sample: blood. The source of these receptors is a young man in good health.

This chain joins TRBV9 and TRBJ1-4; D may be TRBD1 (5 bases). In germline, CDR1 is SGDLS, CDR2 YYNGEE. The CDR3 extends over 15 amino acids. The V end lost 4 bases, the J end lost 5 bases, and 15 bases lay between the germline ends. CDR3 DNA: TGTGCCAGCAGCATTAGGGACGGTGGAAATGAAAAACTGTTTTTT. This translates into CASSIRDGGNEKLFF.

CDR3 loop: CASSEDGGTQYF. In nucleotides, the CDR3 is TGTGCCAGCAGTGAAGACGGGGGGACGCAGTATTTT. The V and J genes are TRBV2 and TRBJ2-3; 7 bases are a match to TRBD2. Trimming took 1 base from V and 9 from J; bases not matched to a gene: 1. Germline loops: CDR1 SNHLY, CDR2 FYNNEI. CDR3 length: 12 residues.

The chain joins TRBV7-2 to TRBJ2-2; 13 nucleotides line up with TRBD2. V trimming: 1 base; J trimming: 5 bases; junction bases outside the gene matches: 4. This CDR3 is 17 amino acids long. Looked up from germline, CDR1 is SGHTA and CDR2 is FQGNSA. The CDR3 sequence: CASSLVGTSGATGELFF. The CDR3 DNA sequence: TGTGCCAGCAGCTTAGTGGGGACTAGCGGGGCAACCGGGGAGCTGTTTTTT.

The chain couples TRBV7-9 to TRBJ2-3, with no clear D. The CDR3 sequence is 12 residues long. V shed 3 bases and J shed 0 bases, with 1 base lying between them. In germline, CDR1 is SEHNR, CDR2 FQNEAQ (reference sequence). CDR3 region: CASSLSTDTQYF. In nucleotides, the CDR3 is TGTGCCAGCAGCTTGAGCACAGATACGCAGTATTTT.

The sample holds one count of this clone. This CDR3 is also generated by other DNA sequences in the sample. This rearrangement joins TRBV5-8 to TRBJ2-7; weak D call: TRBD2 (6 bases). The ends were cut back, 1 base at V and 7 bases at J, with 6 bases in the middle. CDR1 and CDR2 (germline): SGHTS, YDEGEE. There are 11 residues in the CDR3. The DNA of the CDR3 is TGTGCCAGCAGCTTGAGCGGGGAGCAGTACTTC. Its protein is CASSLSGEQYF.

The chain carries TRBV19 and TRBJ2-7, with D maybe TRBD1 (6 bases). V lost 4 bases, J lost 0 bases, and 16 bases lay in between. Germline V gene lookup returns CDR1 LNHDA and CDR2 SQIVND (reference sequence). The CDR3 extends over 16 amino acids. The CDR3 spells CASSTIGTPGSYEQYF. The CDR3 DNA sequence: TGTGCCAGTAGTACTATCGGGACACCCGGCTCCTACGAGCAGTACTTC.

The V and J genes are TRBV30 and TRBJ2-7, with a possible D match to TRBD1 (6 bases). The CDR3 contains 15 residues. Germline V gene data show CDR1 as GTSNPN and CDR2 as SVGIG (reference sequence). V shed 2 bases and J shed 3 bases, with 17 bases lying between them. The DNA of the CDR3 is TGTGCCTGGAGTCTCCTCCCGACAGGCCACTACGAGCAGTACTTC. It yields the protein CAWSLLPTGHYEQYF.

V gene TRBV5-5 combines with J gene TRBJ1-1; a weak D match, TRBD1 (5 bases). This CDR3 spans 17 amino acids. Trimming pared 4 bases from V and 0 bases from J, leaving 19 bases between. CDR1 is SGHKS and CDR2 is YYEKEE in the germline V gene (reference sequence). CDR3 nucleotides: TGTGCCAGCAGCCCCCGGGGGGATCCGAACTTGAACACTGAAGCTTTCTTT. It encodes CASSPRGDPNLNTEAFF.

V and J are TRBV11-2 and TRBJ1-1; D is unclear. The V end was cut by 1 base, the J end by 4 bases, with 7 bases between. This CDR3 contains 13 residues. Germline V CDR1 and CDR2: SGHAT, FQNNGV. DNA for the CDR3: TGTGCCAGCAGCTTAGGAGGGATCACTGAAGCTTTCTTT. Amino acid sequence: CASSLGGITEAFF.

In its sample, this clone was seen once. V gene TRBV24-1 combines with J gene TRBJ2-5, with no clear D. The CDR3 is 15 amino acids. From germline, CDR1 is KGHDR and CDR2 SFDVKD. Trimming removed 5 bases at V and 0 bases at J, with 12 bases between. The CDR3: CATSAAPEYQETQYF. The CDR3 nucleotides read TGTGCCACCAGTGCAGCGCCGGAGTACCAAGAGACCCAGTACTTC.

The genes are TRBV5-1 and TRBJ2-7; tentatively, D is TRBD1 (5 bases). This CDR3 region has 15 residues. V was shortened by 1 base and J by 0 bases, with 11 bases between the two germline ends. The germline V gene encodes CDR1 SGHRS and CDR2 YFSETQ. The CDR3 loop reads CASSLQQAFSYEQYF. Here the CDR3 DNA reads TGCGCCAGCAGCTTGCAACAGGCGTTCTCCTACGAGCAGTACTTC.

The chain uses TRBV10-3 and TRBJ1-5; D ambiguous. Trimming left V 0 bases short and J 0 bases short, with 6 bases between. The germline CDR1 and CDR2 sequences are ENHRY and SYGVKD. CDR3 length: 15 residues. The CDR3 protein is CAISESRDSNQPQHF. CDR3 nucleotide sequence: TGTGCCATCAGTGAGTCAAGGGATAGCAATCAGCCCCAGCATTTT.

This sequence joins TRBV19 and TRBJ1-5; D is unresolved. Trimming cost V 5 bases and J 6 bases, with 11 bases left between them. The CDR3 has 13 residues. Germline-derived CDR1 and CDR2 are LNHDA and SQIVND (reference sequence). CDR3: CASSPKMSQPQHF. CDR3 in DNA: TGTGCCAGTAGTCCAAAGATGAGTCAGCCCCAGCATTTT.

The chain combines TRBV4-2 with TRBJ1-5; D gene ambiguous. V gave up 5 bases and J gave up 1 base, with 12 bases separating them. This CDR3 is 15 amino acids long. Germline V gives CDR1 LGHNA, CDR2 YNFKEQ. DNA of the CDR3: TGTGCCAGCAGCATACAGAGGGCAAGCAATCAGCCCCAGCATTTT. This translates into CASSIQRASNQPQHF.

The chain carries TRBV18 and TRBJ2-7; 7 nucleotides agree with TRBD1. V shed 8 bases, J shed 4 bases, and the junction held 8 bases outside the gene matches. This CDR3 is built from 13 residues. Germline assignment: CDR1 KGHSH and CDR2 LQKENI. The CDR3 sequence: CASQGGRDYEQYF. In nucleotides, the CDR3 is TGTGCCAGCCAAGGGGGCAGAGATTACGAGCAGTACTTC.

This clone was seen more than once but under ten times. The chain's CDR3 is CASSQDRGGFGNTIYF. The CDR3 DNA reads as TGTGCCAGCAGCCAAGATCGGGGGGGGTTCGGAAACACCATATATTTT. The chain carries TRBV3-1 (or the pseudogene TRBV3-2) and TRBJ1-3, with D possibly being TRBD1 (5 bases). Germline V CDR1 and CDR2: LGHDT, YNNKEL (reference sequence). The V end was cut by 0 bases, the J end by 4 bases, with 13 bases between. This CDR3 comprises 16 residues.

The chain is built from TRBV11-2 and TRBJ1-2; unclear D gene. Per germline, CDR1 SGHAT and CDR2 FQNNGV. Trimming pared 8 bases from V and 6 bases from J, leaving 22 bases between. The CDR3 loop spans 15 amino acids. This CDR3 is CASARAAQIRDGYTF. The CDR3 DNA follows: TGTGCCAGCGCCCGAGCGGCTCAGATCCGGGATGGCTACACCTTC.

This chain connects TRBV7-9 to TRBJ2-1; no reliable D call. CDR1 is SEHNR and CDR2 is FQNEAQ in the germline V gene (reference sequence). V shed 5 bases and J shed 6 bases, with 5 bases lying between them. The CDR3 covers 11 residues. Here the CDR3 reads CASSELNEQFF. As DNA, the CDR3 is TGTGCCAGCAGCGAGCTCAATGAGCAGTTCTTC.

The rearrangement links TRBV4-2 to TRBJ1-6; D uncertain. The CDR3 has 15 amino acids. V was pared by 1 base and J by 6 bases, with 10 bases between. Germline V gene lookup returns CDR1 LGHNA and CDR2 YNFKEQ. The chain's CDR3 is CASSQAQVLNSPLHF. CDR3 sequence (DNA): TGTGCCAGCAGCCAAGCTCAGGTCCTTAATTCACCCCTCCACTTT.

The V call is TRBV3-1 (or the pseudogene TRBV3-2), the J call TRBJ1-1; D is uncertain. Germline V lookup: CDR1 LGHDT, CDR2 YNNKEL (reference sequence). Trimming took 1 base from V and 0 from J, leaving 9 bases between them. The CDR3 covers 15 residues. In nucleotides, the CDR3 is TGTGCCAGCAGCCAAGCCTCATCCATGAACACTGAAGCTTTCTTT. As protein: CASSQASSMNTEAFF.